At least ten counts were recorded for the clone carrying this T cell receptor beta chain. Next came a second PCR, run for about 6 to 12 cycles, which used a sample-barcoded 5' primer along with a J-beta primer mix. Via MiXCR, TCRdb re-called the 5' RACE reads, giving one row per CDR3 protein. The sample lists about 700,000 distinct CDR3 sequences, around 32% occurring once. The source of the sample is a study of blood T cells in healthy people across ages. This CDR3 has 16 amino acids. The V gene end was trimmed by 1 base and the J gene end by 0 bases; junction bases not matched to a gene: 3. Germline-derived CDR1 and CDR2 are MDHEN and SYDVKM.

V gene TRBV28 combines with J gene TRBJ2-1; 7 nucleotides align to TRBD2. The origin of this receptor is a woman over 75 in good health. Sequenced material: blood. CDR3 protein: CASSLSRGVSYNEQFF. CDR3 nucleotide sequence: TGTGCCAGCAGTTTATCCCGGGGGGTCTCCTACAATGAGCAGTTCTTC.